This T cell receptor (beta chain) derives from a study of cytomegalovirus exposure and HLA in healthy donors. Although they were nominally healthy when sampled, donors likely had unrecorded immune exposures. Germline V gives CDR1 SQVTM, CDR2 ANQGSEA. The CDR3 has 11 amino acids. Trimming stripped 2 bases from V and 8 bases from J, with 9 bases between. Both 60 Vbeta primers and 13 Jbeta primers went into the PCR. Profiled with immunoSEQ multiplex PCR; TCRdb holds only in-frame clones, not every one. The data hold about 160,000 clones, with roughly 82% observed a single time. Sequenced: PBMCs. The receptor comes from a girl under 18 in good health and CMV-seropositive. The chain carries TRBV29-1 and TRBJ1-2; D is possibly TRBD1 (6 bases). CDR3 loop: CSVEWGRGYTF. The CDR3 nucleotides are TGCAGCGTTGAATGGGGGCGCGGCTACACCTTC.